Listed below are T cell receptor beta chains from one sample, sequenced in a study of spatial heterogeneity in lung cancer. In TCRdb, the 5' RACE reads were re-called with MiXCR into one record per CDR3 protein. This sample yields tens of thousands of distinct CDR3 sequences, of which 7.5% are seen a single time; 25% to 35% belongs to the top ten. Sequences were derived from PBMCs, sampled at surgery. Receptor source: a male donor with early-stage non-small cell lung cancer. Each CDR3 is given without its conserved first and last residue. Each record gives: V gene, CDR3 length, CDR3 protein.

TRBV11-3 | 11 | ASRISGTNDQF
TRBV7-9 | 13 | ASRPLGTGVQPQH
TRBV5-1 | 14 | ASSLGAQSINEKLF
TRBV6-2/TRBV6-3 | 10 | ASGTGIGEQY
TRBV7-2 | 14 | ASSLISAVDGYGYT
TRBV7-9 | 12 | ASSPRGTGFGYT
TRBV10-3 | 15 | AISEPSSERGNQPQH
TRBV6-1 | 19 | ASSEFGEGVAGYPFTDTQY
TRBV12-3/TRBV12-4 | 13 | ASSFRGLSTDTQY
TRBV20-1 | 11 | SARSLGRDTQY
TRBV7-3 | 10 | ASSRTYNEQF
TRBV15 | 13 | ATSRDRGSYNEQF
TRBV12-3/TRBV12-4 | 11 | ASSWGGNTEAF
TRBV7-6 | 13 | ASSLGQGLTYEQY
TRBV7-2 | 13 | ASSSVPGGSNEQF
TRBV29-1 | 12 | SVKLMGQGDTQY
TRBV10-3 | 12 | AIRPDRGLLRQF
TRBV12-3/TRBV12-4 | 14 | ASSFKRDNPSHGYT
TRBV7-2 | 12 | ASSSVAGTGELF
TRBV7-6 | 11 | ASSKISGGEQF
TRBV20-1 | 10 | SATTGFAEAF
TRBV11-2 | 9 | ASSLRETQY
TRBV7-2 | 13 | ASSLGLASTDTQY
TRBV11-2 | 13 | ASSLFQGSTDTQY
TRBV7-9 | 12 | ASIAGSSGNTIY
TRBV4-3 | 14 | ASSQGLAGPYNEQF
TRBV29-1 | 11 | SAFAGTDYEQY
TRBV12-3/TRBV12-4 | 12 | ASSFGDSYNEQF
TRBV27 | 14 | ASSSQAGGRGNEQF
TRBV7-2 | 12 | ASSSRRLTYEQY
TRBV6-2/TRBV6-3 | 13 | ASSPGGISNQPQH
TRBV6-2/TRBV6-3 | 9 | ASSYLSPLH
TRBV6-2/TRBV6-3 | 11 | ASSPTGDQPQH
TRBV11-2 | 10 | ASSLDYEGQF
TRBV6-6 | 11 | ASSYPGSDTQY